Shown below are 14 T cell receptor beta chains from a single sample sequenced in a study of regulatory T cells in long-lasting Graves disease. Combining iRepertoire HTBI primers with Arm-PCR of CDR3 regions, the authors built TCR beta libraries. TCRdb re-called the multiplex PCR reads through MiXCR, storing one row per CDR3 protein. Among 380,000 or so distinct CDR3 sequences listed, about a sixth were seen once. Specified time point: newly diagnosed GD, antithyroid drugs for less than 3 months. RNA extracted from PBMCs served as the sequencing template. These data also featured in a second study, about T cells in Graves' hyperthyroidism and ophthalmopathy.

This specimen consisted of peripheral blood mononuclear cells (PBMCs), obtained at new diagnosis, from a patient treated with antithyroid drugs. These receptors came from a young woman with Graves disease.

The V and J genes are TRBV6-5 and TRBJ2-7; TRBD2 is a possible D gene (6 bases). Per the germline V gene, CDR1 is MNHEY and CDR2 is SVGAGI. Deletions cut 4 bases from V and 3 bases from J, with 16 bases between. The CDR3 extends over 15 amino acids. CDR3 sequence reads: CASSLMGVEGYEQYF. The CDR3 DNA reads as TGTGCCAGCAGTTTAATGGGCGTGGAGGGCTACGAGCAGTACTTC.

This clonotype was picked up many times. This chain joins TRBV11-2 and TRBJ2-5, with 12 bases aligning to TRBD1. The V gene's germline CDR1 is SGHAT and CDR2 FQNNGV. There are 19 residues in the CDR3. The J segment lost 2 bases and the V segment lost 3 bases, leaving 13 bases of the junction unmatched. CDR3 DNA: TGTGCCAGCAGCTTCCTTGGGACAGGGGGCGGCGGTTTTCAAGAGACCCAGTACTTC. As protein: CASSFLGTGGGGFQETQYF. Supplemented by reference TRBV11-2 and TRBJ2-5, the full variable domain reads EAGVAQSPRYKIIEKRQSVAFWCNPISGHATLYWYQQILGQGPKLLIQFQNNGVVDDSQLPKDRFSAERLKGVDSTLKIQPAKLEDSAVYLCASSFLGTGGGGFQETQYFGPGTRLLVL.

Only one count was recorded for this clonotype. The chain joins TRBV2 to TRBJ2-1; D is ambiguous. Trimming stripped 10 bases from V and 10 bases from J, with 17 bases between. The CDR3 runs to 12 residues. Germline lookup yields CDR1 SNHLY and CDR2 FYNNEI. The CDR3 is CATRGTGREQFF. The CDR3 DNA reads TGTGCCACTAGAGGAACGGGCAGGGAGCAGTTCTTC.

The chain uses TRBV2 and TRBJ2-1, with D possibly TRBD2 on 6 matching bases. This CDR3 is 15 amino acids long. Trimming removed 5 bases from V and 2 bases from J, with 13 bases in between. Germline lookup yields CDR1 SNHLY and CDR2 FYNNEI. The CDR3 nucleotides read TGTGCCAGCAGTATAGGAGGCGGGGCCTACAATGAGCAGTTCTTC. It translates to CASSIGGGAYNEQFF.

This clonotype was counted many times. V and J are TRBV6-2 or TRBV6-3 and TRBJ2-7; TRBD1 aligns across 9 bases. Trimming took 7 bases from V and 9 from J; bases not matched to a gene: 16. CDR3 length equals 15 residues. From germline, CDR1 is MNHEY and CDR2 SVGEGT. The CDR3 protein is CASIGDGTGYHRQYF. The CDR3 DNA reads TGTGCCAGCATTGGAGACGGGACAGGGTATCATCGGCAGTACTTC.

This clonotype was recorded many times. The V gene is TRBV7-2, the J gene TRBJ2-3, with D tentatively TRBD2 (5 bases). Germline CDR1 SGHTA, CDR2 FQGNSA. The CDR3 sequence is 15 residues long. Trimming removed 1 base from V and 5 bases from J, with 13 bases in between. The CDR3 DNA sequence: TGTGCCAGCAGCTTAGGTATCCCGGGGAGAGATACGCAGTATTTT. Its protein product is CASSLGIPGRDTQYF.

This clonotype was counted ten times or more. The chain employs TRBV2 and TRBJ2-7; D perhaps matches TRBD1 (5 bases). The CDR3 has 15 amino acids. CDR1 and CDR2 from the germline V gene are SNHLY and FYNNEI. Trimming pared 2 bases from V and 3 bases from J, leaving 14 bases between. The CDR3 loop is CASSERSGSFYEQYF. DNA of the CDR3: TGTGCCAGCAGTGAACGTTCAGGGTCATTCTACGAGCAGTACTTC.

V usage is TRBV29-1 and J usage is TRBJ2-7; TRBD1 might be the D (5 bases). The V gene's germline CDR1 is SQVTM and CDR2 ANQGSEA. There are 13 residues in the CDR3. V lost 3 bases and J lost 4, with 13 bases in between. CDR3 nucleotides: TGCAGCGTTGACGGGCAGGGTCAATACGAGCAGTACTTC. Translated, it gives CSVDGQGQYEQYF.

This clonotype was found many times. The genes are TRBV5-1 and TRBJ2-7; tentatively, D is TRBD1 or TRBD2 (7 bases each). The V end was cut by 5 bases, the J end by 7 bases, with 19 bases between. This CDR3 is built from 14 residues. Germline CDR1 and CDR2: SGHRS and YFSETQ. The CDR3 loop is CASSVTTGRGEQYF. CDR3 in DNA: TGCGCCAGCAGTGTGACGACAGGGAGGGGTGAGCAGTACTTC.

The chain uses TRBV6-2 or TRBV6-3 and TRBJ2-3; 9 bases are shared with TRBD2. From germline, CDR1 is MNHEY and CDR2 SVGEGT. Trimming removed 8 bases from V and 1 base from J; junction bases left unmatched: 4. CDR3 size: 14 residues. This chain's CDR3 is CASLRLAGTDTQYF. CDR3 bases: TGTGCCAGCCTCAGACTAGCGGGCACAGATACGCAGTATTTT.

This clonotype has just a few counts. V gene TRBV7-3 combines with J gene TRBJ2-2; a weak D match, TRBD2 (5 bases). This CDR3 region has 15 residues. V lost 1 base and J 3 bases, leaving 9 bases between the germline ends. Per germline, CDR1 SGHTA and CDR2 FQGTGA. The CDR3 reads CASSLNGDYTGELFF. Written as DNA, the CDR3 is TGTGCCAGCAGCTTAAACGGGGATTACACCGGGGAGCTGTTTTTT.

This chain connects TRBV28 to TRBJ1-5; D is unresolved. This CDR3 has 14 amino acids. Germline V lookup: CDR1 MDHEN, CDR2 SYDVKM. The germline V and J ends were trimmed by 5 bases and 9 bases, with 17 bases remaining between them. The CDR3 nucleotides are TGTGCCAGCAGTCCATACGTTCCTGTTGGGCCCCAGCATTTT. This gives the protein CASSPYVPVGPQHF.

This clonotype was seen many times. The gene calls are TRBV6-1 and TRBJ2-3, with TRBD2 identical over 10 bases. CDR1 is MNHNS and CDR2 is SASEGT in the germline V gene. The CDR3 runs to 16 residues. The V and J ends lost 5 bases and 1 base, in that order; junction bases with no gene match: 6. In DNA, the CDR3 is TGTGCCAGCAGTCCTCTCCTAGCGGGGGGCACAGATACGCAGTATTTT. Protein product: CASSPLLAGGTDTQYF.

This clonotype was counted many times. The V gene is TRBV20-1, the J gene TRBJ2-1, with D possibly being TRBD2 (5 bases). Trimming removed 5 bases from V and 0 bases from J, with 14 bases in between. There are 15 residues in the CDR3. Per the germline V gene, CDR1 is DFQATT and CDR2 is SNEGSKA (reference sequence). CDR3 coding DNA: TGCAGTGCTCTAACGTCCGAGGGCTCCTACAATGAGCAGTTCTTC. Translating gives CSALTSEGSYNEQFF.